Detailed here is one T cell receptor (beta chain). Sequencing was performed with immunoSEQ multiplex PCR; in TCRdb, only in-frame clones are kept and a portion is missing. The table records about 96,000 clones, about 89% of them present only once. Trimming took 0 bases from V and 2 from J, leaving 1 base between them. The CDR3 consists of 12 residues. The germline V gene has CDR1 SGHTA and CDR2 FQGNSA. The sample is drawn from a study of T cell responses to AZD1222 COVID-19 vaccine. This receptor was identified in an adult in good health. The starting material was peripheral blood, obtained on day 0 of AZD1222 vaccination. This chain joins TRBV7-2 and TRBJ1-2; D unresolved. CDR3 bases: TGTGCCAGCAGCTTAGCGAACTATGGCTACACCTTC. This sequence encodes CASSLANYGYTF.